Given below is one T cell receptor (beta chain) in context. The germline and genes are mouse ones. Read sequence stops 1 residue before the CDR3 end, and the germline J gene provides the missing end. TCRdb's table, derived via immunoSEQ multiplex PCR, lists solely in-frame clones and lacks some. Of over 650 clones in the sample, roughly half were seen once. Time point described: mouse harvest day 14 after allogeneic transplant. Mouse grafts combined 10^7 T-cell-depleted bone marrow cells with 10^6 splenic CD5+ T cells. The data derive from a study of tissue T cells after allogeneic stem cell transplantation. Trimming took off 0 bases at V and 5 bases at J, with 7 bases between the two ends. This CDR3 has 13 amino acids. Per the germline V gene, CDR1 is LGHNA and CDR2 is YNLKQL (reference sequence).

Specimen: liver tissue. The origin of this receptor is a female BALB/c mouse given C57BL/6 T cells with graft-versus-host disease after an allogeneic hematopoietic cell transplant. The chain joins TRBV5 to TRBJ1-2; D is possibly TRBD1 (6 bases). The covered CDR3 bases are TGTGCCAGCAGCCAAGACAGGGGATCCGACTACACC. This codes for CASSQDRGSDYT. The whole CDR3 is CASSQDRGSDYTF.